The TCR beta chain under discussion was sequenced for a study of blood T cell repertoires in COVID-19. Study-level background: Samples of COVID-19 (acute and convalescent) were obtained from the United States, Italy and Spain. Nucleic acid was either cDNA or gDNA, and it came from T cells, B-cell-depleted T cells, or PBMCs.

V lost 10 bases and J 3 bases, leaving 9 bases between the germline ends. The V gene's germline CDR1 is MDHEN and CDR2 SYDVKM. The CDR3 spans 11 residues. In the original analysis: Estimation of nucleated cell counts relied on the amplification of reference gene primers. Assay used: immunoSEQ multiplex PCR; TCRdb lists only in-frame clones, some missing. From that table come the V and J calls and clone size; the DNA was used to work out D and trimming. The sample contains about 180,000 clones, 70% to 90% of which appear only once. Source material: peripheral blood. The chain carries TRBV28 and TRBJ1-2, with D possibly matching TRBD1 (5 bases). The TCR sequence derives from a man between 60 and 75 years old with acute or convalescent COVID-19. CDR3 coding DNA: TGTGCCATCGACAGTTACTATGGCTACACCTTC. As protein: CAIDSYYGYTF.